This T cell receptor beta chain is from a study of regulatory T cells in long-lasting Graves disease. Library construction for TCR beta used iRepertoire HTBI primers and Arm-PCR of CDR3 regions. Each CDR3 protein gets one entry after TCRdb re-called the multiplex PCR reads with MiXCR. The sample consists of approximately 560,000 distinct CDR3 sequences, 16% of them appearing once. V was pared by 10 bases and J by 0 bases, with 16 bases between. This CDR3 region has 15 residues. From germline, CDR1 is MNHNS and CDR2 SASEGT. Concerning this clonotype itself: Its antigen is still unknown.

Time point described: newly diagnosed GD, antithyroid drugs for less than 3 months. Construction of the TCR library relied on RNA isolated from PBMCs. Study observations and caveats: Segments TRBV28, TRBJ1-2 and TRBJ2-5 showed preferential usage in persistent disease.

This sample was shared with a second study, whose subject was T cells in Graves' hyperthyroidism and ophthalmopathy. That work adds: Primed by the HTBI set, a first-round RT-PCR was run on the TCR CDR3.

This TCR came from a man aged 18 to 29 with Graves disease. This chain connects TRBV6-1 to TRBJ1-5; D uncertain. Sequenced material: peripheral blood mononuclear cells (PBMCs), taken at new diagnosis, from a patient treated with antithyroid drugs. The CDR3 DNA reads TGTGCCACTTTCCTGGACGGTCATAGCAATCAGCCCCAGCATTTT. This sequence encodes CATFLDGHSNQPQHF.